Following are 32 T cell receptor beta chains from one sample sequenced in a study of T cells after somatic rescue of genetic block. This table comes from immunoSEQ multiplex PCR, and its TCRdb copy is limited to in-frame clones, with some not included. The data hold around 67,000 clones, with roughly 88% observed a single time. The specimen was peripheral blood mononuclear cells (PBMCs). The receptors come from a man between 25 and 39 years old.

J is TRBJ1-2 and V is TRBV4-1, with D tentatively TRBD1 (5 bases). CDR1 and CDR2 from the germline V gene are MGHRA and YSYEKL. The ends were cut back, 1 base at V and 7 bases at J, with 25 bases in the middle. This CDR3 spans 18 amino acids. The CDR3 region is CASSQAGGTWVGSGGYTF. DNA for the CDR3: TGCGCCAGCAGCCAAGCGGGGGGAACATGGGTCGGGTCCGGTGGCTACACCTTC.

V usage is TRBV18 and J usage is TRBJ2-2, with D maybe TRBD1 (6 bases). The germline CDR1 and CDR2 sequences are KGHSH and LQKENI. The germline V and J ends were trimmed by 2 bases and 6 bases, with 10 bases remaining between them. The CDR3 has 14 amino acids. The CDR3 loop is CASSPNRDPGELFF. CDR3 in DNA: TGTGCCAGCTCACCAAACAGGGATCCCGGGGAGCTGTTTTTT. The full variable domain, its missing parts supplied by reference TRBV18 and TRBJ2-2, is NAGVMQNPRHLVRRRGQEARLRCSPMKGHSHVYWYRQLPEEGLKFMVYLQKENIIDESGMPKERFSAEFPKEGPSILRIQQVVRGDSAAYFCASSPNRDPGELFFGEGSRLTVL.

The rearrangement uses TRBV5-1 and TRBJ2-2; 9 bases line up with TRBD1. CDR1 and CDR2 (germline): SGHRS, YFSETQ. This CDR3 contains 14 residues. V was clipped by 4 bases and J by 4 bases; unmatched bases: 2. The CDR3 loop reads CASSPDRGTGELFF. The CDR3 DNA is TGCGCCAGCAGCCCGGACAGGGGCACCGGGGAGCTGTTTTTT.

The chain is built from TRBV4-3 and TRBJ2-5; D is possibly TRBD1 (5 bases). V lost 3 bases, J lost 0 bases, and 5 bases lay in between. The germline gives CDR1 LGHNA, CDR2 YSLEER. The CDR3 consists of 13 residues. The CDR3 nucleotides are TGCGCCAGCAGCCAGGACAACCAAGAGACCCAGTACTTC. The encoded protein is CASSQDNQETQYF.

This chain links TRBV18 with TRBJ1-2; 7 nucleotides align to TRBD1. From germline, CDR1 is KGHSH and CDR2 LQKENI. This CDR3 has 15 amino acids. The trim removed 1 base at V and 4 bases at J, leaving 6 bases unmatched. The CDR3 DNA sequence: TGTGCCAGCTCACCACGAGGGACAGAGCTCTATGGCTACACCTTC. The encoded protein is CASSPRGTELYGYTF.

V usage is TRBV15 and J usage is TRBJ2-5; 7 bases match TRBD1. Trimming cost V 1 base and J 2 bases; bases outside gene matches: 7. Looked up from germline, CDR1 is LNHNV and CDR2 is YYDKDF (reference sequence). This CDR3 has 16 residues. CDR3 nucleotide sequence: TGTGCCACCAGCAGAGGGGGAAGGGGGCGGCAAGAGACCCAGTACTTC. Its protein product is CATSRGGRGRQETQYF.

The rearrangement uses TRBV9 and TRBJ1-5; D call uncertain. Trimming stripped 2 bases from V and 1 base from J, with 7 bases between. This CDR3 spans 14 amino acids. Germline CDR1 SGDLS, CDR2 YYNGEE. The CDR3 reads CASSVLDSNQPQHF. In nucleotides, the CDR3 is TGTGCCAGCAGCGTTTTGGACAGCAATCAGCCCCAGCATTTT.

J is TRBJ2-7 and V is TRBV7-9, with D unresolved. The CDR3 runs to 17 residues. Trimming cost V 1 base and J 5 bases, with 21 bases left between them. Germline CDR1 SEHNR, CDR2 FQNEAQ (reference sequence). The CDR3 loop is CASSLVTSALGFDEQYF. As DNA, the CDR3 is TGTGCCAGCAGCTTAGTGACTTCGGCTTTGGGATTCGACGAGCAGTACTTC.

The chain joins TRBV18 to TRBJ1-1, with 10 bases matching TRBD1. V gave up 1 base and J gave up 1 base; unmatched junction bases: 3. The CDR3 sequence is 16 residues long. CDR1 and CDR2 from the germline V gene are KGHSH and LQKENI. The CDR3, as DNA: TGTGCCAGCTCACCACTGGGACAGGGGAGGAACACTGAAGCTTTCTTT. It yields the protein CASSPLGQGRNTEAFF. Complete variable domain (other parts from reference TRBV18 and TRBJ1-1): NAGVMQNPRHLVRRRGQEARLRCSPMKGHSHVYWYRQLPEEGLKFMVYLQKENIIDESGMPKERFSAEFPKEGPSILRIQQVVRGDSAAYFCASSPLGQGRNTEAFFGQGTRLTVV.

V and J are TRBV28 and TRBJ1-2; TRBD1 agrees at 7 bases. In germline, CDR1 is MDHEN, CDR2 SYDVKM. The J segment lost 3 bases and the V segment lost 5 bases, leaving 12 bases of the junction unmatched. The CDR3 is made up of 16 amino acids. In DNA, the CDR3 is TGTGCCAGCAGTGTCAATTCCCCAGGGGGGTACTATGGCTACACCTTC. Protein sequence: CASSVNSPGGYYGYTF.

CDR3 protein: CASSLEGMNTEAFF. DNA for the CDR3: TGTGCCAGCAGTTTAGAGGGGATGAACACTGAAGCTTTCTTT. The chain is built from TRBV6-1 and TRBJ1-1; a possible D gene is TRBD1 (5 bases). CDR3 size: 14 residues. CDR1 is MNHNS, CDR2 SASEGT, per germline. V was pared by 5 bases and J by 0 bases, with 10 bases between.

The chain is built from TRBV25-1 and TRBJ2-7; 8 bases match TRBD2. The CDR3 runs 14 residues. The V gene's germline CDR1 is MGHDK and CDR2 SYGVNS. CDR3 loop: CSHTDGRGPYEQYF. The CDR3 bases are TGTTCCCACACCGACGGGAGGGGACCCTACGAGCAGTACTTC.

The genes are TRBV4-3 and TRBJ1-2; D is perhaps TRBD1 (5 bases). The germline gives CDR1 LGHNA, CDR2 YSLEER. This CDR3 spans 15 amino acids. V lost 0 bases to trimming and J lost 2 bases, with 10 bases between them. CDR3 bases: TGCGCCAGCAGCCAAGATGGAGCAGGGAACTATGGCTACACCTTC. Amino acids: CASSQDGAGNYGYTF.

The rearrangement links TRBV18 to TRBJ2-3; TRBD2 matches at 7 bases. CDR1 KGHSH and CDR2 LQKENI come from the germline V gene. V dropped 6 bases and J dropped 6; count of bases not matched to a gene: 12. This CDR3 contains 15 residues. The chain's CDR3 is CASSRGRQGGDTQYF. Written as DNA, the CDR3 is TGTGCCAGCTCGCGAGGGCGGCAGGGAGGGGATACGCAGTATTTT.

The chain combines TRBV14 with TRBJ2-7; TRBD1 or TRBD2 may be the D gene (6 bases each). There are 15 residues in the CDR3. Trimming removed 3 bases from V and 0 bases from J, with 12 bases in between. Germline V gene data show CDR1 as SGHDN and CDR2 as FVKESK. CDR3 residues: CASSHDAGHSYEQYF. CDR3 nucleotides: TGTGCCAGCAGCCATGACGCGGGACACTCCTACGAGCAGTACTTC. Using reference TRBV14 and TRBJ2-7 for the parts outside the CDR3, the full variable domain is EAGVTQFPSHSVIEKGQTVTLRCDPISGHDNLYWYRRVMGKEIKFLLHFVKESKQDESGMPNNRFLAERTGGTYSTLKVQPAELEDSGVYFCASSHDAGHSYEQYFGPGTRLTVT.

The gene calls are TRBV4-1 and TRBJ1-6; D gene unclear. CDR1 MGHRA and CDR2 YSYEKL come from the germline V gene. Trimming took 0 bases from V and 9 from J, leaving 12 bases between them. This CDR3 is built from 15 residues. The CDR3 DNA reads TGCGCCAGCAGCCAAGAGGGTCGTTTGAGTTCACCCCTCCACTTT. Protein sequence: CASSQEGRLSSPLHF.

V gene TRBV9 combines with J gene TRBJ2-1; TRBD2 might be the D (5 bases). The CDR3 consists of 14 residues. Trimming removed 0 bases at V and 7 bases at J, with 11 bases between. Looked up from germline, CDR1 is SGDLS and CDR2 is YYNGEE. The CDR3 coding sequence is TGTGCCAGCAGCGTAGAGGAGGTCTGGAATGAGCAGTTCTTC. It yields the protein CASSVEEVWNEQFF.

This clone was detected once. The rearrangement links TRBV7-9 to TRBJ1-3; D possibly corresponds to TRBD1 (5 bases). Trimming took off 2 bases at V and 0 bases at J, with 11 bases between the two ends. The CDR3 consists of 16 residues. Germline assignment: CDR1 SEHNR and CDR2 FQNEAQ (reference sequence). CDR3 residues: CASSLTGLSSGNTIYF. Here the CDR3 DNA reads TGTGCCAGCAGCTTAACAGGACTCAGCTCTGGAAACACCATATATTTT.

V is TRBV30 and J is TRBJ2-1; D ambiguous. Trimming left V 4 bases short and J 3 bases short, with 4 bases between. The CDR3 is 11 amino acids. CDR1 and CDR2 from the germline V gene are GTSNPN and SVGIG (reference sequence). The CDR3 loop is CAWTGYNEQFF. The CDR3 DNA reads as TGTGCCTGGACAGGCTACAATGAGCAGTTCTTC.

The V and J genes are TRBV7-8 and TRBJ2-5, with TRBD2 matching 11 bases. There are 16 residues in the CDR3. Germline trimming cut 1 base from V and 5 bases from J; bases unmatched to any gene: 6. Per the germline V gene, CDR1 is SGHVS and CDR2 is FQNEAQ. This chain's CDR3 is CASSLVAGGPGETQYF. In DNA form, the CDR3 reads TGTGCCAGCAGCTTAGTAGCGGGAGGGCCGGGGGAGACCCAGTACTTC. Filled out from reference TRBV7-8 and TRBJ2-5, the complete variable domain reads GAGVSQSPRYKVAKRGQDVALRCDPISGHVSLFWYQQALGQGPEFLTYFQNEAQLDKSGLPSDRFFAERPEGSVSTLKIQRTQQEDSAVYLCASSLVAGGPGETQYFGPGTRLLVL.

V and J are TRBV7-2 and TRBJ2-7; tentatively, D is TRBD1 (6 bases). The CDR3 has 13 amino acids. The V end lost 5 bases, the J end lost 2 bases, and 10 bases lay between the germline ends. CDR1 SGHTA and CDR2 FQGNSA come from the germline V gene. CDR3 nucleotide sequence: TGTGCCAGCAGCATCGGACAGACCTACGAGCAGTACTTC. This gives the protein CASSIGQTYEQYF.

The chain carries TRBV4-1 and TRBJ1-1; TRBD1 aligns across 7 bases. Trimming removed 1 base from V and 1 base from J; junction bases left unmatched: 9. Germline CDR1 reads MGHRA; CDR2 reads YSYEKL. The CDR3 runs to 17 residues. The CDR3 sequence: CASSQVGTGVPNTEAFF. CDR3 DNA sequence: TGCGCCAGCAGCCAAGTTGGAACAGGGGTCCCGAACACTGAAGCTTTCTTT.

V and J are TRBV6-1 and TRBJ2-5; D assignment may be TRBD1 or TRBD2 (5 bases each). The CDR3 spans 14 residues. V lost 3 bases and J 4 bases, leaving 12 bases between the germline ends. Germline lookup yields CDR1 MNHNS and CDR2 SASEGT. The CDR3 nucleotides are TGTGCCAGCAGTGAGGGCAGGGAGTTAGAGACCCAGTACTTC. It specifies CASSEGRELETQYF.

The genes are TRBV6-1 and TRBJ2-3; no firm D call. The germline V gene has CDR1 MNHNS and CDR2 SASEGT. The V end lost 3 bases, the J end lost 1 base, and 2 bases lay between the germline ends. The CDR3 length is 12 residues. The CDR3 is CASSDRTDTQYF. CDR3 coding DNA: TGTGCCAGCAGTGACCGCACAGATACGCAGTATTTT.

This chain uses TRBV27 with TRBJ2-1; D perhaps matches TRBD2 (6 bases). The germline gives CDR1 MNHEY, CDR2 SMNVEV (reference sequence). With 6 bases removed from V and 9 bases from J, the gap between germline ends came to 12 bases. The CDR3 runs 12 residues. This CDR3 reads CASSLVGGEQFF. The CDR3 bases are TGTGCCAGCAGCCTTGTGGGGGGTGAGCAGTTCTTC.

V is TRBV6-1 and J is TRBJ1-5; the D gene is possibly TRBD1 (5 bases). This CDR3 is 14 amino acids long. Between the trimmed V and J ends, which lost 2 bases and 10 bases, there was a span of 15 bases. Germline V lookup: CDR1 MNHNS, CDR2 SASEGT. The CDR3 is CASSELREGSPQHF. The CDR3 coding sequence is TGTGCCAGCAGTGAACTCAGGGAAGGTTCCCCCCAGCATTTT.

This clone was found once. This chain links TRBV9 with TRBJ1-4; D is possibly TRBD1 (5 bases). V lost 0 bases and J 0 bases, leaving 9 bases between the germline ends. Germline values: CDR1 SGDLS, CDR2 YYNGEE. There are 16 residues in the CDR3. Here the CDR3 reads CASSVGEGATNEKLFF. The CDR3 coding sequence is TGTGCCAGCAGCGTAGGGGAAGGGGCAACTAATGAAAAACTGTTTTTT.

This chain joins TRBV2 and TRBJ2-3; 7 nucleotides match TRBD2. After removal of 11 bases from V and 4 bases from J, the junction contained 9 bases not matched to a gene. Germline CDR1 is SNHLY and CDR2 is FYNNEI. The CDR3 is 13 residues long. For the CDR3, the DNA is TGTGCCGAACTGGGGCTAGCGGCAGATACGCAGTATTTT. This codes for CAELGLAADTQYF.

V gene TRBV7-6 combines with J gene TRBJ2-7; D call uncertain. The germline CDR1 and CDR2 sequences are SGHVS and FNYEAQ. The CDR3 is 12 residues long. Trimming took 1 base from V and 6 from J, leaving 7 bases between them. The CDR3 DNA reads as TGTGCCAGCAGCTTAGATCCCCGCGAGCAGTACTTC. Translated, it gives CASSLDPREQYF.

J is TRBJ1-5 and V is TRBV7-9; D is perhaps TRBD1 (5 bases). This CDR3 is built from 13 residues. V was clipped by 2 bases and J by 7 bases, with 9 bases between them. CDR1 SEHNR and CDR2 FQNEAQ come from the germline V gene (reference sequence). The CDR3: CASSLRRDQPQHF. CDR3 coding DNA: TGTGCCAGCAGCTTAAGGAGGGACCAGCCCCAGCATTTT.

V and J are TRBV7-6 and TRBJ1-2; unclear D gene. Germline CDR1 and CDR2: SGHVS and FNYEAQ. V was shortened by 5 bases and J by 0 bases, with 7 bases between the two germline ends. This CDR3 is 13 amino acids long. The CDR3 sequence is CASSPDPNYGYTF. In DNA, the CDR3 is TGTGCCAGCAGCCCGGATCCTAACTATGGCTACACCTTC.

This clone was picked up one time. V and J are TRBV2 and TRBJ1-4; D not resolved. V shed 6 bases and J shed 8 bases, with 10 bases lying between them. This CDR3 spans 12 amino acids. CDR1 is SNHLY, CDR2 FYNNEI, per germline. This CDR3 reads CASSLSGEKLFF. The CDR3 DNA reads as TGTGCCAGCAGCCTTTCTGGGGAAAAACTGTTTTTT.